The 31 T cell receptor beta chains given below trace back to one sample, sequenced in a study of blood T cell repertoires in COVID-19. Profiling relied on immunoSEQ multiplex PCR, and the TCRdb table lists in-frame clones only, not all of them. The table includes roughly 700,000 clones, about nine tenths detected once. Source material: peripheral blood. The receptors originated from a woman between 18 and 30 years old with acute or convalescent COVID-19.

V and J are TRBV7-9 and TRBJ1-1; 7 bases fit TRBD1. Germline CDR1 is SEHNR and CDR2 is FQNEAQ (reference sequence). The V segment lost 3 bases and the J segment 0 bases; nucleotides outside the gene matches: 10. The CDR3 is made up of 17 amino acids. The CDR3 sequence: CASSFRLGTDLNTEAFF. For the CDR3, the DNA is TGTGCCAGCAGCTTCCGCCTCGGGACAGATTTGAACACTGAAGCTTTCTTT.

V and J are TRBV7-9 and TRBJ1-4; D gene uncertain. Between the trimmed V and J ends, which lost 5 bases and 4 bases, there was a span of 11 bases. The germline CDR1 and CDR2 sequences are SEHNR and FQNEAQ (reference sequence). The CDR3 has 14 residues. The CDR3: CASSPYPGNEKLFF. DNA of the CDR3: TGTGCCAGCAGCCCGTACCCGGGTAATGAAAAACTGTTTTTT.

The DNA for the CDR3 is TGTGCCAGTAGTATCCCCGGGTTGTCTACCTACGAGCAGTACTTC. It encodes CASSIPGLSTYEQYF. The chain recombines TRBV19 with TRBJ2-7; D uncertain. Between the trimmed V and J ends, which lost 3 bases and 2 bases, there was a span of 14 bases. The length of the CDR3 is 15 residues. Germline V gene lookup returns CDR1 LNHDA and CDR2 SQIVND (reference sequence).

This chain links TRBV18 with TRBJ1-1; no definite D call. The CDR3 extends over 16 amino acids. Per the germline V gene, CDR1 is KGHSH and CDR2 is LQKENI. Between the trimmed V and J ends, which lost 1 base and 0 bases, there was a span of 12 bases. The CDR3 DNA follows: TGTGCCAGCTCACCACGACGGGATAGTATGAACACTGAAGCTTTCTTT. Translating it yields CASSPRRDSMNTEAFF.

V gene TRBV5-1 combines with J gene TRBJ1-1, with D perhaps matching TRBD1 (5 bases). Germline CDR1 is SGHRS and CDR2 is YFSETQ. The CDR3 covers 15 residues. Trimming pared 7 bases from V and 1 base from J, leaving 17 bases between. The DNA for the CDR3 is TGCGCCAGCCGGCTTGGAGGGGAATGGAACACTGAAGCTTTCTTT. This translates into CASRLGGEWNTEAFF.

This clone was seen once. The chain recombines TRBV2 with TRBJ2-7, with 9 bases fitting TRBD1. Germline loops: CDR1 SNHLY, CDR2 FYNNEI. The ends lost 8 bases at V and 3 bases at J; junction bases unmatched: 23. This CDR3 is 19 amino acids long. CDR3 protein: CASSPGGQGPRGFFYEQYF. The CDR3 bases are TGTGCCAGCTCCCCAGGGGGACAGGGACCACGGGGGTTCTTCTACGAGCAGTACTTC. Full variable domain (rest looked up from reference TRBV2 and TRBJ2-7): EPEVTQTPSHQVTQMGQEVILRCVPISNHLYFYWYRQILGQKVEFLVSFYNNEISEKSEIFDDQFSVERPDGSNFTLKIRSTKLEDSAMYFCASSPGGQGPRGFFYEQYFGPGTRLTVT.

The chain recombines TRBV3-1 (or the pseudogene TRBV3-2) with TRBJ1-6; 10 positions agree with TRBD1. Germline V CDR1 and CDR2: LGHDT, YNNKEL (reference sequence). The CDR3 length is 17 residues. The trim removed 0 bases at V and 2 bases at J, leaving 1 base unmatched. The CDR3 nucleotides read TGTGCCAGCAGCCAAGATGGGACAGGGGCCTATAATTCACCCCTCCACTTT. Its protein product is CASSQDGTGAYNSPLHF.

CDR3: CASSPSPDEQYF. Written as DNA, the CDR3 is TGTGCCAGCAGCCCGAGCCCTGACGAGCAGTACTTC. The J gene is TRBJ2-7, the V gene TRBV9; unclear D gene. V was clipped by 4 bases and J by 5 bases, with 10 bases between them. This CDR3 has 12 amino acids. The germline V gene has CDR1 SGDLS and CDR2 YYNGEE.

V gene TRBV25-1 combines with J gene TRBJ2-7; weak D call: TRBD1 (5 bases). The CDR3 length is 15 residues. The V end was cut by 3 bases, the J end by 7 bases, with 19 bases between. Germline CDR1 MGHDK, CDR2 SYGVNS. CDR3 amino acids: CASSDWKRGLLEQYF. The CDR3 bases are TGTGCCAGCAGTGACTGGAAAAGGGGCCTCCTGGAGCAGTACTTC.

On this clone itself: The sample contains more than one DNA sequence encoding this CDR3. The chain links TRBV5-1 to TRBJ2-7; the D is unclear. Trimming removed 5 bases at V and 2 bases at J, with 5 bases between. Per germline, CDR1 SGHRS and CDR2 YFSETQ. The CDR3 spans 11 residues. CDR3 DNA: TGCGCCAGCAGATCTGCCTACGAGCAGTACTTC. Amino acid sequence: CASRSAYEQYF.

The V gene is TRBV21-1, the J gene TRBJ1-2; the table's TRBD1 call for D was not verified on the DNA. TRBV21-1 is assigned pseudogene status. The CDR3 length is 16 residues. Here the CDR3 DNA reads TGTGCCAGCAGCAAAATGAGAGGACAGGGAAACTATGGCTACACCTTC. Translating it yields CASSKMRGQGNYGYTF.

Details on this clone: This sample includes further DNA sequences coding for the same CDR3. J is TRBJ2-7 and V is TRBV6-5, with D maybe TRBD1 (5 bases). The CDR3 spans 15 residues. Germline values: CDR1 MNHEY, CDR2 SVGAGI. The V end lost 0 bases, the J end lost 0 bases, and 9 bases lay between the germline ends. CDR3 loop: CASSYSTASSYEQYF. CDR3 bases: TGTGCCAGCAGTTACTCGACAGCCTCCTCCTACGAGCAGTACTTC.

This clone was counted a few times. This chain joins TRBV5-1 and TRBJ1-4, with D perhaps matching TRBD1 (6 bases). With 1 base removed from V and 8 bases from J, the gap between germline ends came to 9 bases. The CDR3 has 13 residues. The V gene's germline CDR1 is SGHRS and CDR2 YFSETQ. The CDR3 spells CASSLSDREKLFF. CDR3 coding DNA: TGCGCCAGCAGCTTGAGCGACAGGGAAAAACTGTTTTTT.

The chain recombines TRBV7-9 with TRBJ1-1; 8 bases map to TRBD1. The CDR3 sequence is 16 residues long. The V and J ends lost 6 bases and 0 bases, in that order; junction bases with no gene match: 9. Germline-derived CDR1 and CDR2 are SEHNR and FQNEAQ (reference sequence). Here the CDR3 reads CASRPGQVGMNTEAFF. The CDR3 DNA reads TGTGCCAGCAGGCCGGGACAGGTTGGAATGAACACTGAAGCTTTCTTT.

This sequence joins TRBV11-2 and TRBJ2-6; 7 bases are shared with TRBD1. CDR1 and CDR2 from the germline V gene are SGHAT and FQNNGV. The CDR3 spans 17 residues. J lost 2 bases, V lost 4 bases, and 8 bases had no gene match. CDR3: CASSSYRGLAGANVLTF. In DNA, the CDR3 is TGTGCCAGCAGCTCCTACAGGGGCCTTGCTGGGGCCAACGTCCTGACTTTC.

This clone was detected only once. V is TRBV4-1 and J is TRBJ2-7; TRBD1 matches 10 bases. This CDR3 has 16 residues. Looked up from germline, CDR1 is MGHRA and CDR2 is YSYEKL. J was trimmed by 4 bases and V by 6 bases; bases with no gene match: 12. Here the CDR3 DNA reads TGCGCCAGCAGTCGCTCGATCGGGACAGGGGTTTACGAGCAGTACTTC. Amino acid sequence: CASSRSIGTGVYEQYF.

V gene TRBV6-6 combines with J gene TRBJ1-5; maybe TRBD1 (5 bases). Trimming stripped 5 bases from V and 4 bases from J, with 12 bases between. From germline, CDR1 is MNHNY and CDR2 SVGAGI (reference sequence). CDR3 length: 14 residues. CDR3: CASSGREGNQPQHF. The CDR3 DNA reads TGTGCCAGCAGTGGGCGGGAGGGGAATCAGCCCCAGCATTTT.

This chain links TRBV29-1 with TRBJ1-2; TRBD1 is a possible D gene (5 bases). Trimming took 1 base from V and 4 from J, leaving 10 bases between them. The germline V gene has CDR1 SQVTM and CDR2 ANQGSEA. CDR3 size: 13 residues. CDR3 protein: CSVEVVGLYGYTF. DNA for the CDR3: TGCAGCGTTGAAGTGGTGGGACTCTATGGCTACACCTTC.

This clone showed up just a few times. The chain carries TRBV6-5 and TRBJ1-1; no reliable D call. The germline CDR1 and CDR2 sequences are MNHEY and SVGAGI. This CDR3 is built from 13 residues. The CDR3 DNA sequence: TGTGCGATAAAAAGGGCAGGACTGTCTGAAGCTTTCTTT. Translated, it gives CAIKRAGLSEAFF.

Notes on this clone: This sample also contains other DNA sequences that code for the same CDR3. This rearrangement joins TRBV29-1 to TRBJ1-1; 9 bases are a match to TRBD1. Germline assignment: CDR1 SQVTM and CDR2 ANQGSEA. This CDR3 is built from 13 residues. After removal of 5 bases from V and 0 bases from J, the junction contained 1 base not matched to a gene. CDR3 sequence reads: CSVWTGVNTEAFF. The CDR3 DNA follows: TGCAGCGTTTGGACAGGGGTGAACACTGAAGCTTTCTTT.

The chain recombines TRBV24-1 with TRBJ2-1; TRBD1 aligns across 7 bases. Germline V gene data show CDR1 as KGHDR and CDR2 as SFDVKD. The CDR3 is 15 amino acids. Trimming took 0 bases from V and 5 from J; bases not matched to a gene: 3. Here the CDR3 reads CATSDLSGTDNEQFF. CDR3 bases: TGTGCCACCAGTGATTTGTCCGGGACAGACAATGAGCAGTTCTTC.

The chain carries TRBV30 and TRBJ1-1; D not certain. The CDR3 runs 12 residues. Germline assignment: CDR1 GTSNPN and CDR2 SVGIG (reference sequence). Trimming left V 5 bases short and J 0 bases short, with 7 bases between. The CDR3 here is CAWGRLNTEAFF. CDR3 sequence (DNA): TGTGCCTGGGGCCGTCTGAACACTGAAGCTTTCTTT.

Concerning this clone: Other DNA sequences within the sample encode an identical CDR3. The chain is built from TRBV5-4 and TRBJ1-1, with TRBD1 matching 9 bases. With V trimmed by 4 bases and J by 1 base, 5 bases remained unmatched. The length of the CDR3 is 15 residues. The germline V gene encodes CDR1 SGHNT and CDR2 YYREEE (reference sequence). The CDR3 protein is CASSRGDRANTEAFF. CDR3 in DNA: TGTGCCAGCAGCCGTGGGGACAGGGCGAACACTGAAGCTTTCTTT.

The chain links TRBV12-5 to TRBJ2-7; 8 bases are a match to TRBD2. Germline lookup yields CDR1 LGHNT and CDR2 FRNRAP. The CDR3 is 13 residues long. V dropped 10 bases and J dropped 2; count of bases not matched to a gene: 7. CDR3 protein: CATTVGGAYEQYF. CDR3 sequence (DNA): TGTGCTACCACAGTCGGGGGGGCCTACGAGCAGTACTTC. Full variable domain (outside the CDR3, taken from reference TRBV12-5 and TRBJ2-7): DARVTQTPRHKVTEMGQEVTMRCQPILGHNTVFWYRQTMMQGLELLAYFRNRAPLDDSGMPKDRFSAEMPDATLATLKIQPSEPRDSAVYFCATTVGGAYEQYFGPGTRLTVT.

The rearrangement uses TRBV19 and TRBJ1-2; weak D call: TRBD1 (6 bases). CDR3 length equals 13 residues. Trimming took off 7 bases at V and 2 bases at J, with 11 bases between the two ends. Germline-derived CDR1 and CDR2 are LNHDA and SQIVND (reference sequence). In nucleotides, the CDR3 is TGTGCCAGTATTCCGACAGGAAACTATGGCTACACCTTC. Amino acids: CASIPTGNYGYTF.

The chain couples TRBV20-1 to TRBJ2-1; possibly TRBD1 for D (5 bases). This CDR3 comprises 11 residues. V was clipped by 3 bases and J by 9 bases, with 9 bases between them. Germline assignment: CDR1 DFQATT and CDR2 SNEGSKA (reference sequence). The CDR3 DNA sequence: TGCAGTGCTAGTTTGCAGGGTGAGCAGTTCTTC. Protein: CSASLQGEQFF.

The V and J genes are TRBV12-3 or TRBV12-4 and TRBJ1-5; D is possibly TRBD1 (5 bases). V was shortened by 2 bases and J by 6 bases, with 5 bases between the two germline ends. This CDR3 contains 12 residues. The CDR3: CASSLQGQPQHF. The CDR3 DNA reads as TGTGCCAGCAGTTTACAGGGTCAGCCCCAGCATTTT.

The chain links TRBV27 to TRBJ2-7, with D possibly TRBD2 on 6 matching bases. Trimming cost V 6 bases and J 6 bases, with 18 bases left between them. The CDR3 covers 14 residues. In germline, CDR1 is MNHEY, CDR2 SMNVEV (reference sequence). CDR3 protein: CASRPTRSLAEQYF. CDR3 coding DNA: TGTGCCAGCAGACCGACAAGGTCACTAGCCGAGCAGTACTTC.

This sequence joins TRBV7-2 and TRBJ2-2; D is ambiguous. The CDR3 has 14 residues. Trimming removed 5 bases at V and 1 base at J, with 8 bases between. The germline V gene has CDR1 SGHTA and CDR2 FQGNSA. This CDR3 reads CASSPYRNTGELFF. CDR3 nucleotide sequence: TGTGCCAGCAGCCCCTACAGGAACACCGGGGAGCTGTTTTTT.

This chain links TRBV27 with TRBJ1-5, with TRBD1 identical over 9 bases. V gave up 10 bases and J gave up 6 bases; unmatched junction bases: 7. This CDR3 is built from 13 residues. Looked up from germline, CDR1 is MNHEY and CDR2 is SMNVEV (reference sequence). DNA for the CDR3: TGTGCCACAGGGATACAGGGGGCTCAGCCCCAGCATTTT. It encodes CATGIQGAQPQHF.

This clone appeared a single time. The gene calls are TRBV6-5 and TRBJ2-7; 8 nucleotides align to TRBD2. The CDR3 runs to 16 residues. V lost 2 bases, J lost 0 bases, and 6 bases stayed unmatched. In germline, CDR1 is MNHEY, CDR2 SVGAGI. The CDR3: CASSYTNGGASYEQYF. The CDR3 nucleotides read TGTGCCAGCAGTTACACGAACGGGGGGGCCTCCTACGAGCAGTACTTC.